Following are 22 T cell receptor beta chains from one sample sequenced in a study of blood T cell repertoires in COVID-19. Data came from immunoSEQ multiplex PCR; TCRdb stores just in-frame clones and leaves some out. The table records approximately 28,000 clones, almost 90% of them present only once. The sequenced sample was peripheral blood. These receptor sequences come from a woman aged 55-70 years with active COVID-19.

V usage is TRBV3-1 (or the pseudogene TRBV3-2) and J usage is TRBJ2-1; 8 bases are a match to TRBD1. Trimming took 4 bases from V and 4 from J; bases not matched to a gene: 9. Germline-derived CDR1 and CDR2 are LGHDT and YNNKEL (reference sequence). This CDR3 contains 16 residues. CDR3 coding DNA: TGTGCCAGCAGCCCTACACGGACAGGGTGGTACAATGAGCAGTTCTTC. It codes for CASSPTRTGWYNEQFF.

The V gene is TRBV7-9, the J gene TRBJ1-4; 7 bases line up with TRBD1. V shed 3 bases, J shed 7 bases, and the junction held 11 bases outside the gene matches. The CDR3 is made up of 16 amino acids. CDR1 and CDR2 (germline): SEHNR, FQNEAQ (reference sequence). CDR3 residues: CASSLAETGTGEKLFF. DNA for the CDR3: TGTGCCAGCAGCTTGGCGGAGACAGGGACCGGTGAAAAACTGTTTTTT.

The chain has TRBV3-1 (or the pseudogene TRBV3-2) and TRBJ1-3; maybe TRBD1 (5 bases). The CDR3 spans 15 residues. From germline, CDR1 is LGHDT and CDR2 YNNKEL (reference sequence). V was shortened by 3 bases and J by 2 bases, with 11 bases between the two germline ends. CDR3 in DNA: TGTGCCAGCAGCCAGTGGGGGGGGACTGGAAACACCATATATTTT. This encodes CASSQWGGTGNTIYF.

The chain links TRBV19 to TRBJ2-7, with a weak D call TRBD2 (5 bases). The ends were cut back, 5 bases at V and 7 bases at J, with 15 bases in the middle. In germline, CDR1 is LNHDA, CDR2 SQIVND (reference sequence). This CDR3 has 13 amino acids. The CDR3 sequence: CASSFQVLGEQYF. Written as DNA, the CDR3 is TGTGCCAGTAGTTTCCAGGTACTAGGGGAGCAGTACTTC.

V is TRBV3-1 (or the pseudogene TRBV3-2) and J is TRBJ2-3; perhaps TRBD1 as D (6 bases). CDR1 LGHDT and CDR2 YNNKEL come from the germline V gene (reference sequence). The CDR3 has 18 amino acids. V was shortened by 1 base and J by 0 bases, with 17 bases between the two germline ends. CDR3 DNA sequence: TGTGCCAGCAGCCAAGGATTGGGGGCCCGATCTAGCACAGATACGCAGTATTTT. It encodes CASSQGLGARSSTDTQYF.

This chain uses TRBV10-3 with TRBJ2-7, with 10 bases aligning to TRBD2. This CDR3 is built from 14 residues. The germline V gene encodes CDR1 ENHRY and CDR2 SYGVKD. V was pared by 7 bases and J by 2 bases, with 5 bases of the junction left unmatched. The CDR3 here is CAITSGTSAYEQYF. The CDR3 region has the DNA TGTGCCATCACCTCCGGGACTAGCGCCTACGAGCAGTACTTC.

Concerning this clone itself: This sample includes further DNA sequences coding for the same CDR3. This chain uses TRBV28 with TRBJ2-1; D ambiguous. Trimming stripped 2 bases from V and 4 bases from J, with 3 bases between. Germline CDR1 and CDR2: MDHEN and SYDVKM. The CDR3 loop spans 12 amino acids. Written as DNA, the CDR3 is TGTGCCAGCAGTTTACTGTACAATGAGCAGTTCTTC. Protein: CASSLLYNEQFF.

This chain connects TRBV28 to TRBJ1-1; the D is unclear. The V and J ends lost 6 bases and 2 bases respectively, with 13 bases between them. Germline-derived CDR1 and CDR2 are MDHEN and SYDVKM. The CDR3 totals 14 residues. Here the CDR3 reads CASRPGEPNTEAFF. The DNA for the CDR3 is TGTGCCAGCAGGCCCGGGGAGCCCAACACTGAAGCTTTCTTT.

This CDR3 reads CAISESMSTNEKLFF. CDR3 bases: TGTGCCATCAGTGAGTCTATGTCAACTAATGAAAAACTGTTTTTT. The chain uses TRBV10-3 and TRBJ1-4, with no clear D. The CDR3 totals 15 residues. Trimming took 0 bases from V and 0 from J, leaving 5 bases between them. Per the germline V gene, CDR1 is ENHRY and CDR2 is SYGVKD.

This chain uses TRBV19 with TRBJ2-2, with D maybe TRBD2 (6 bases). Germline CDR1 and CDR2: LNHDA and SQIVND (reference sequence). Trimming removed 5 bases from V and 4 bases from J, with 11 bases in between. The CDR3 is 14 amino acids. The CDR3 reads CASSLRGSTGELFF. CDR3 DNA sequence: TGTGCCAGTAGTCTCCGGGGGAGCACCGGGGAGCTGTTTTTT. The complete variable domain, with remaining parts taken from reference TRBV19 and TRBJ2-2, reads DGGITQSPKYLFRKEGQNVTLSCEQNLNHDAMYWYRQDPGQGLRLIYYSQIVNDFQKGDIAEGYSVSREKKESFPLTVTSAQKNPTAFYLCASSLRGSTGELFFGEGSRLTVL.

J is TRBJ2-7 and V is TRBV5-1, with a possible D match to TRBD2 (6 bases). V was pared by 0 bases and J by 4 bases, with 14 bases between. CDR1 and CDR2 (germline): SGHRS, YFSETQ. The CDR3 consists of 15 residues. The CDR3 nucleotides read TGCGCCAGCAGCTTGGGAACGGGAGTGGCTTACGAGCAGTACTTC. Protein: CASSLGTGVAYEQYF.

This clone has only one observation. The J gene is TRBJ2-3, the V gene TRBV9; the D gene is possibly TRBD2 (6 bases). Trimming removed 4 bases at V and 3 bases at J, with 12 bases between. Germline CDR1 reads SGDLS; CDR2 reads YYNGEE. The CDR3 spans 14 residues. The DNA for the CDR3 is TGTGCCAGCAGCTCAGAGGCGGGGACAGATACGCAGTATTTT. Translating gives CASSSEAGTDTQYF. Combining the CDR3 with reference TRBV9 and TRBJ2-3 gives the whole variable domain DSGVTQTPKHLITATGQRVTLRCSPRSGDLSVYWYQQSLDQGLQFLIQYYNGEERAKGNILERFSAQQFPDLHSELNLSSLELGDSALYFCASSSEAGTDTQYFGPGTRLTVL.

The chain joins TRBV7-8 to TRBJ2-3; 10 bases align to TRBD2. V gave up 5 bases and J gave up 1 base; unmatched junction bases: 6. Germline-derived CDR1 and CDR2 are SGHVS and FQNEAQ. The CDR3 loop spans 16 amino acids. The CDR3 here is CASSHTGTSGTDTQYF. For the CDR3, the DNA is TGTGCCAGCAGCCATACAGGGACTAGCGGCACAGATACGCAGTATTTT. The whole variable domain, filled in from reference TRBV7-8 and TRBJ2-3, reads GAGVSQSPRYKVAKRGQDVALRCDPISGHVSLFWYQQALGQGPEFLTYFQNEAQLDKSGLPSDRFFAERPEGSVSTLKIQRTQQEDSAVYLCASSHTGTSGTDTQYFGPGTRLTVL.

V is TRBV28 and J is TRBJ2-6; D is unclear. The V gene lost 5 bases and the J gene lost 1 base, with 15 bases spanning the gap. From germline, CDR1 is MDHEN and CDR2 SYDVKM. This CDR3 has 17 residues. This chain's CDR3 is CASSLGPHASGANVLTF. The CDR3 DNA reads as TGTGCCAGCAGTCTTGGGCCACATGCTTCTGGGGCCAACGTCCTGACTTTC.

The chain couples TRBV5-1 to TRBJ1-4; 10 bases line up with TRBD1. Germline V CDR1 and CDR2: SGHRS, YFSETQ. V was clipped by 0 bases and J by 5 bases; unmatched bases: 7. This CDR3 has 17 residues. CDR3 residues: CASSLETGGASNEKLFF. CDR3 DNA: TGCGCCAGCAGCTTGGAGACAGGGGGCGCGAGCAATGAAAAACTGTTTTTT.

The chain has TRBV27 and TRBJ2-3; weak D call: TRBD2 (6 bases). Germline V gene sequence: CDR1 MNHEY, CDR2 SMNVEV (reference sequence). V was shortened by 8 bases and J by 1 base, with 22 bases between the two germline ends. This CDR3 region has 17 residues. CDR3 residues: CASRTLSSAVRTDTQYF. CDR3 nucleotide sequence: TGTGCCAGCCGAACACTCTCTAGCGCGGTCCGCACAGATACGCAGTATTTT.

The chain combines TRBV19 with TRBJ2-1, with D perhaps matching TRBD2 (5 bases). The germline gives CDR1 LNHDA, CDR2 SQIVND (reference sequence). Trimming shortened V by 2 bases and J by 10 bases, and 9 bases separated the two germline ends. The CDR3 loop spans 12 amino acids. CDR3 sequence reads: CASSIRGTEQFF. The CDR3 DNA is TGTGCCAGTAGTATACGGGGTACGGAGCAGTTCTTC.

The chain recombines TRBV6-5 with TRBJ2-5, with 10 bases matching TRBD1. CDR3 length equals 15 residues. V was clipped by 2 bases and J by 4 bases; unmatched bases: 4. The germline gives CDR1 MNHEY, CDR2 SVGAGI. CDR3: CASSYGTGARETQYF. The CDR3 DNA reads TGTGCCAGCAGTTACGGGACAGGGGCCAGAGAGACCCAGTACTTC.

The chain links TRBV5-6 to TRBJ1-3; D is uncertain. Germline values: CDR1 SGHDT, CDR2 YYEEEE. The CDR3 loop spans 15 amino acids. Trimming pared 4 bases from V and 0 bases from J, leaving 11 bases between. CDR3 sequence reads: CASSQRGRSGNTIYF. DNA of the CDR3: TGTGCCAGCAGCCAAAGAGGGCGCTCTGGAAACACCATATATTTT.

This chain links TRBV29-1 with TRBJ2-1, with D possibly matching TRBD1 (5 bases). The germline V gene has CDR1 SQVTM and CDR2 ANQGSEA. This CDR3 region has 15 residues. Trimming took 3 bases from V and 3 from J, leaving 15 bases between them. The DNA for the CDR3 is TGCAGCGTTGACTCGACAGCAGGCTTCTACAATGAGCAGTTCTTC. It is translated as CSVDSTAGFYNEQFF.

The chain joins TRBV7-9 to TRBJ2-1, with a possible D match to TRBD2 (7 bases). V lost 5 bases and J lost 9, with 20 bases in between. The CDR3 extends over 15 amino acids. CDR1 and CDR2 from the germline V gene are SEHNR and FQNEAQ (reference sequence). CDR3 loop: CASSPWGAGVGEQFF. The CDR3 DNA reads as TGTGCCAGCAGCCCGTGGGGGGCGGGAGTGGGTGAGCAGTTCTTC. Complete variable domain (other parts from reference TRBV7-9 and TRBJ2-1): DTGVSQNPRHKITKRGQNVTFRCDPISEHNRLYWYRQTLGQGPEFLTYFQNEAQLEKSRLLSDRFSAERPKGSFSTLEIQRTEQGDSAMYLCASSPWGAGVGEQFFGPGTRLTVL.

The J gene is TRBJ2-5, the V gene TRBV2; 13 positions match TRBD2. Germline CDR1 reads SNHLY; CDR2 reads FYNNEI. J was trimmed by 6 bases and V by 6 bases; bases with no gene match: 10. The CDR3 is 16 residues long. The CDR3 loop reads CASRDSGTSGKQTQYF. DNA for the CDR3: TGTGCCAGCAGAGACTCCGGGACTAGCGGGAAGCAGACCCAGTACTTC.